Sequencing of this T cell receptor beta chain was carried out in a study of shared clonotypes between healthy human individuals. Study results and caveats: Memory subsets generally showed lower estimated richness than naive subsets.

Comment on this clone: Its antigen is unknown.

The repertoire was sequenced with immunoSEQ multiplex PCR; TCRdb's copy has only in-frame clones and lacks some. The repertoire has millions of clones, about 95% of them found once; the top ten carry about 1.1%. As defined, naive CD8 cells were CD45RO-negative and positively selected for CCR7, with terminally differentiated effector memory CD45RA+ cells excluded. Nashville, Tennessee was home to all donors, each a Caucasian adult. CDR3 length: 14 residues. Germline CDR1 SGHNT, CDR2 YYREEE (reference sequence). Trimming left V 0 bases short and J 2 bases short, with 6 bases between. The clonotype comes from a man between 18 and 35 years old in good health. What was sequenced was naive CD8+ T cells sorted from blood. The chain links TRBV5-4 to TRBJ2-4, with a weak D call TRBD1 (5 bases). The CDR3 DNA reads TGTGCCAGCAGCTTGGGGGGCCCCAAAAACATTCAGTACTTC. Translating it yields CASSLGGPKNIQYF.